Following are 21 T cell receptor beta chains from one sample sequenced in a study of cytomegalovirus exposure and HLA in healthy donors. Vbeta (60) and Jbeta (13) primers were used in the PCR. Profiled with immunoSEQ multiplex PCR; TCRdb holds only in-frame clones, not every one. The sample includes about 190,000 clones, approximately 80% of them seen just once. Material: PBMCs. The receptors were sampled from a woman in her 30s in good health and CMV-seronegative.

The gene calls are TRBV5-1 and TRBJ1-2, with TRBD1 matching over 7 bases. V dropped 4 bases and J dropped 4; count of bases not matched to a gene: 10. The germline V gene has CDR1 SGHRS and CDR2 YFSETQ. The CDR3 loop spans 15 amino acids. Here the CDR3 reads CASSPWDSSRYGYTF. DNA of the CDR3: TGCGCCAGCAGCCCTTGGGACAGCTCTCGCTATGGCTACACCTTC. The variable domain in full, with the rest retrieved from reference TRBV5-1 and TRBJ1-2, is KAGVTQTPRYLIKTRGQQVTLSCSPISGHRSVSWYQQTPGQGLQFLFEYFSETQRNKGNFPGRFSGRQFSNSRSEMNVSTLELGDSALYLCASSPWDSSRYGYTFGSGTRLTVV.

J is TRBJ1-2 and V is TRBV11-2, with D perhaps matching TRBD1 (5 bases). V was cut by 1 base and J by 4 bases, with 7 bases left in between. The length of the CDR3 is 13 residues. Germline lookup yields CDR1 SGHAT and CDR2 FQNNGV. The CDR3, as DNA: TGTGCCAGCAGCTTAGGGGGGGGCTATGGCTACACCTTC. Residues: CASSLGGGYGYTF.

This clone was picked up a small number of times. V is TRBV7-2 and J is TRBJ2-1; possible D gene TRBD1, 5 bases. Germline-derived CDR1 and CDR2 are SGHTA and FQGNSA. The CDR3 sequence is 15 residues long. V lost 7 bases, J lost 2 bases, and 15 bases lay in between. CDR3: CASMLNQGTYNEQFF. The CDR3 DNA is TGTGCCAGCATGCTGAACCAGGGAACCTACAATGAGCAGTTCTTC.

This chain joins TRBV28 and TRBJ2-5, with 12 bases aligning to TRBD2. Germline values: CDR1 MDHEN, CDR2 SYDVKM. CDR3 length equals 15 residues. The J segment lost 1 base and the V segment lost 8 bases, leaving 5 bases of the junction unmatched. Here the CDR3 DNA reads TGTGCCAGCGGACTAGCGGGGACGGGCCAAGAGACCCAGTACTTC. Residues: CASGLAGTGQETQYF.

V is TRBV27 and J is TRBJ1-1; 9 bases match TRBD1. Trimming took 8 bases from V and 0 from J; bases not matched to a gene: 7. In germline, CDR1 is MNHEY, CDR2 SMNVEV (reference sequence). This CDR3 is built from 15 residues. The CDR3 sequence: CASRWTGALNTEAFF. CDR3 nucleotides: TGTGCCAGCCGTTGGACAGGGGCGCTGAACACTGAAGCTTTCTTT.

The chain recombines TRBV6-5 with TRBJ2-2, with D unclear. Germline values: CDR1 MNHEY, CDR2 SVGAGI. V dropped 0 bases and J dropped 4 bases, with 12 bases sitting between them. The length of the CDR3 is 16 residues. In DNA form, the CDR3 reads TGTGCCAGCAGTTACTCCACCTTACTCGGCACCGGGGAGCTGTTTTTT. It yields the protein CASSYSTLLGTGELFF.

V is TRBV18 and J is TRBJ2-5, with TRBD2 matching over 9 bases. V trimming: 3 bases; J trimming: 4 bases; junction bases outside the gene matches: 9. Germline lookup yields CDR1 KGHSH and CDR2 LQKENI. There are 16 residues in the CDR3. The CDR3 region is CASSPTGRGGRETQYF. DNA for the CDR3: TGTGCCAGCTCACCGACGGGGCGGGGGGGCCGAGAGACCCAGTACTTC.

Worth noting for this clone: Different DNA sequences within this sample yield the same CDR3. The CDR3 DNA reads as TGTGCCAGCAGCCTAGGACAGGGCGCCTACGAGCAGTACTTC. This sequence encodes CASSLGQGAYEQYF. The chain employs TRBV7-2 and TRBJ2-7; the match to TRBD1 covers 8 bases. The CDR3 has 14 residues. CDR1 and CDR2 from the germline V gene are SGHTA and FQGNSA. V lost 5 bases to trimming and J lost 2 bases; unmatched junction nucleotides: 5.

This sequence joins TRBV5-1 and TRBJ1-2, with D possibly TRBD1 on 5 matching bases. Germline CDR1 SGHRS, CDR2 YFSETQ. CDR3 length: 15 amino acids. V was shortened by 7 bases and J by 0 bases, with 16 bases between the two germline ends. CDR3 coding DNA: TGCGCCAGCGCGACCAGGGCTCGTGCTAACTATGGCTACACCTTC. Protein sequence: CASATRARANYGYTF. The full variable domain, with the rest looked up from reference TRBV5-1 and TRBJ1-2, is KAGVTQTPRYLIKTRGQQVTLSCSPISGHRSVSWYQQTPGQGLQFLFEYFSETQRNKGNFPGRFSGRQFSNSRSEMNVSTLELGDSALYLCASATRARANYGYTFGSGTRLTVV.

The V gene is TRBV30, the J gene TRBJ2-3; 10 bases agree with TRBD2. The CDR3 length is 15 residues. Germline CDR1 reads GTSNPN; CDR2 reads SVGIG (reference sequence). V lost 1 base to trimming and J lost 1 base; unmatched junction nucleotides: 2. Here the CDR3 reads CAWSDGTSGTDTQYF. Here the CDR3 DNA reads TGTGCCTGGAGTGATGGGACTAGCGGCACAGATACGCAGTATTTT.

This chain joins TRBV27 and TRBJ1-3; 8 bases match TRBD1. The V segment lost 6 bases and the J segment 4 bases; nucleotides outside the gene matches: 5. The CDR3 runs to 14 residues. Germline loops: CDR1 MNHEY, CDR2 SMNVEV (reference sequence). The CDR3 reads CASSKHRGGNTIYF. DNA for the CDR3: TGTGCCAGCAGCAAACACAGGGGGGGAAACACCATATATTTT.

CDR3 in DNA: TGCGCCAGCAGCCAGGACAGTAAGTCTGAAGCTTTCTTT. Translating gives CASSQDSKSEAFF. The V gene is TRBV5-1, the J gene TRBJ1-1; tentatively, D is TRBD1 (6 bases). The germline V gene encodes CDR1 SGHRS and CDR2 YFSETQ. The CDR3 totals 13 residues. With 4 bases removed from V and 6 bases from J, the gap between germline ends came to 13 bases.

This chain connects TRBV2 to TRBJ2-2; 7 bases line up with TRBD1. Germline V gives CDR1 SNHLY, CDR2 FYNNEI. V shed 4 bases, J shed 3 bases, and the junction held 5 bases outside the gene matches. The CDR3 has 15 amino acids. The CDR3 region has the DNA TGTGCCAGCAGTGTCCAGGGGACAGACACCGGGGAGCTGTTTTTT. Its protein product is CASSVQGTDTGELFF.

The chain combines TRBV18 with TRBJ2-2; 7 bases align to TRBD2. V shed 2 bases, J shed 3 bases, and the junction held 12 bases outside the gene matches. Germline V CDR1 and CDR2: KGHSH, LQKENI. The CDR3 covers 18 residues. The CDR3 nucleotides are TGTGCCAGCTCACCAGGTTTTGCCCAGCGGGATTACACCGGGGAGCTGTTTTTT. It codes for CASSPGFAQRDYTGELFF.

The gene calls are TRBV10-3 and TRBJ2-2, with 12 positions matching TRBD2. The CDR3 runs 15 residues. Unmatched junction bases numbered 2, after V lost 0 bases and J lost 9 bases. CDR1 and CDR2 from the germline V gene are ENHRY and SYGVKD. The CDR3 DNA sequence: TGTGCCATCAGTGAGTCACTAGCGGGGGGCCGGGAGCTGTTTTTT. This gives the protein CAISESLAGGRELFF.

The V call is TRBV18, the J call TRBJ2-7; 9 bases fit TRBD1. CDR3 length equals 16 residues. The germline CDR1 and CDR2 sequences are KGHSH and LQKENI. Losses at the gene ends were 0 bases for V and 2 bases for J; bases not matched to a gene: 5. As DNA, the CDR3 is TGTGCCAGCTCACCACCCCGGACAGGGGCACCCTACGAGCAGTACTTC. Its protein product is CASSPPRTGAPYEQYF.

The rearrangement uses TRBV11-2 and TRBJ2-1; no clear D. This CDR3 contains 11 residues. From germline, CDR1 is SGHAT and CDR2 FQNNGV. V was pared by 5 bases and J by 5 bases, with 4 bases between. CDR3 bases: TGTGCCAGCAGCCTAAACAATGAGCAGTTCTTC. Amino acid sequence: CASSLNNEQFF.

V is TRBV19 and J is TRBJ2-5, with TRBD2 identical over 16 bases. The CDR3 is made up of 17 amino acids. Germline CDR1 and CDR2: LNHDA and SQIVND (reference sequence). J gave up 4 bases and V 3 bases, and 5 bases lay outside the gene matches. The CDR3 DNA sequence: TGTGCCAGTAGTATCGGGACTAGCGGGGGGGCTGGAGAGACCCAGTACTTC. It codes for CASSIGTSGGAGETQYF.

The J gene is TRBJ2-4, the V gene TRBV7-2; TRBD2 matches 7 bases. Germline-derived CDR1 and CDR2 are SGHTA and FQGNSA. The CDR3 spans 16 residues. V shed 4 bases and J 0 bases; nucleotides not matched to a gene: 6. CDR3 nucleotides: TGTGCCAGCAGCTCGGTAGCGGGTATAGCCAAAAACATTCAGTACTTC. Translating gives CASSSVAGIAKNIQYF.

Note on this clone: At one end the junction does not follow the germline gene, possibly because of a read error. The CDR3 reads CASTYSQGVNQPQHF. CDR3 sequence (DNA): TGTGCCAGCACTTACAGTCAGGGGGTCAATCAGCCCCAGCATTTT. This chain links TRBV6-5 with TRBJ1-5; 7 bases match TRBD1. There are 15 residues in the CDR3. Per the germline V gene, CDR1 is MNHEY and CDR2 is SVGAGI.

V usage is TRBV7-9 and J usage is TRBJ2-1; 8 bases match TRBD2. Losses at the gene ends were 5 bases for V and 8 bases for J; bases not matched to a gene: 14. Germline CDR1 is SEHNR and CDR2 is FQNEAQ (reference sequence). This CDR3 spans 16 amino acids. CDR3 sequence (DNA): TGTGCCAGCAGCCCGACGTTGGTAGCGGGGAGGGATGAGCAGTTCTTC. Its translation: CASSPTLVAGRDEQFF.